This T cell receptor (beta chain) was identified in a study of T cell responses to AZD1222 COVID-19 vaccine. Sequencing was performed with immunoSEQ multiplex PCR; in TCRdb, only in-frame clones are kept and a portion is missing. This sample has fewer than 85,000 clones, with around 87% found just once. In its sample, this clone was seen a few times. Its cognate antigen is unknown. Study-wide results and caveats: Scientists sampled the repertoires only once the peak T cell response had passed. Spike-wide vaccine-associated CD4 TCRs dominated at 160-218 and 743-854. Donors, mostly white British, included more females; clonal diversity was possibly underestimated.

Germline V CDR1 and CDR2: KGHSH, LQKENI. V trimming: 3 bases; J trimming: 4 bases; junction bases outside the gene matches: 3. The CDR3 extends over 13 amino acids. The V call is TRBV18, the J call TRBJ2-7; the match to TRBD1 covers 7 bases. Here the sequenced sample was peripheral blood, taken 28 days after the second AZD1222 dose. The TCR originated in an adult who received the AZD1222 COVID-19 vaccine. The CDR3 DNA reads as TGTGCCAGCTCACCCCCGGGACAGTACGAGCAGTACTTC. Amino acids: CASSPPGQYEQYF.